These 21 T cell receptor beta chains were sequenced from one sample in a study of T cells in Graves' hyperthyroidism and ophthalmopathy. RNA transcripts yielded amplified TCR beta CDR3 regions. HTBI primers were the set used in a first-round RT-PCR of the TCR CDR3. MiXCR, applied by TCRdb to the multiplex PCR reads, yields one record per CDR3 protein. This table has about 840,000 distinct CDR3 sequences, 38% appearing once. The sequenced sample consisted of blood. Receptor source: a man younger than 35 with Graves' hyperthyroidism.

Regarding this clonotype: A much larger clone is a single base away; this may be a read error. The CDR3 region has the DNA TGCGCCAGCAGTGAAACCCAAGGCTCTGGAAACACCATATATTTT. Amino acids: CASSETQGSGNTIYF. The J gene is TRBJ1-3, the V gene TRBV10-1, with no clear D. The germline V and J ends were trimmed by 3 bases and 0 bases, with 9 bases remaining between them. Germline CDR1 WNHNN, CDR2 SYGVQD (reference sequence). CDR3 length equals 15 residues.

The chain joins TRBV3-1 to TRBJ2-7; the D gene is possibly TRBD1 (6 bases). The CDR3 length is 14 residues. Germline-derived CDR1 and CDR2 are LGHDT and YNNKEL (reference sequence). V was cut by 4 bases and J by 5 bases, with 15 bases left in between. The DNA for the CDR3 is TGTGCCAGCAGCCGGGACAAGGTCCGGAACGAGCAGTACTTC. Translating gives CASSRDKVRNEQYF.

This chain connects TRBV12-3 or TRBV12-4 to TRBJ2-6; 11 bases line up with TRBD2. There are 17 residues in the CDR3. Trimming removed 5 bases from V and 4 bases from J; junction bases left unmatched: 7. The CDR3 loop is CASSQVAGGPGANVLTF. CDR3 sequence (DNA): TGTGCCAGCAGTCAAGTAGCGGGGGGGCCAGGGGCCAACGTCCTGACTTTC.

This clonotype occurred a few times. The V call is TRBV7-6, the J call TRBJ1-4, with no clear D. The germline V gene encodes CDR1 SGHVS and CDR2 FNYEAQ. The CDR3 has 13 residues. Deletions cut 6 bases from V and 7 bases from J, with 12 bases between. In nucleotides, the CDR3 is TGTGCCAGCAGTTTCTTGGACGGTGAAAAACTGTTTTTT. Its protein is CASSFLDGEKLFF.

The chain links TRBV2 to TRBJ2-5, with unresolved D. The length of the CDR3 is 12 residues. The V end lost 4 bases, the J end lost 8 bases, and 11 bases lay between the germline ends. Germline CDR1 and CDR2: SNHLY and FYNNEI. The CDR3 sequence is CASSGADSTQYF. The CDR3 nucleotides read TGTGCCAGCAGTGGCGCGGATTCAACCCAGTACTTC.

This clonotype was recorded at least ten times. The chain combines TRBV9 with TRBJ1-2; D ambiguous. Germline-derived CDR1 and CDR2 are SGDLS and YYNGEE. The CDR3 length is 12 residues. Between the trimmed V and J ends, which lost 2 bases and 4 bases, there was a span of 6 bases. The chain's CDR3 is CASSVTAYGYTF. CDR3 nucleotides: TGTGCCAGCAGCGTGACTGCCTATGGCTACACCTTC.

The genes are TRBV29-1 and TRBJ2-3; 7 bases agree with TRBD2. The CDR3 runs 12 residues. With 7 bases clipped from V and 5 bases from J, the junction kept 6 bases outside the gene matches. Germline lookup yields CDR1 SQVTM and CDR2 ANQGSEA. The CDR3 loop is CSALPGGDTQYF. DNA for the CDR3: TGCAGCGCCCTTCCGGGGGGAGATACGCAGTATTTT.

V is TRBV12-3 or TRBV12-4 and J is TRBJ2-7; 7 positions agree with TRBD2. There are 16 residues in the CDR3. V was clipped by 6 bases and J by 7 bases; unmatched bases: 18. The CDR3 is CASSTFIVGGPVEQYF. Written as DNA, the CDR3 is TGTGCCAGCAGCACCTTCATAGTGGGAGGGCCGGTGGAGCAGTACTTC.

This clonotype showed up just a few times. The chain uses TRBV4-2 and TRBJ1-1; no reliable D call. This CDR3 has 13 residues. Germline V gene lookup returns CDR1 LGHNA and CDR2 YNFKEQ. The germline V and J ends were trimmed by 0 bases and 5 bases, with 7 bases remaining between them. The chain's CDR3 is CASSQDIGTEAFF. The CDR3 region has the DNA TGTGCCAGCAGCCAAGACATAGGGACTGAAGCTTTCTTT.

The chain joins TRBV4-1 to TRBJ2-7; unclear D gene. Per the germline V gene, CDR1 is MGHRA and CDR2 is YSYEKL. Trimming left V 1 base short and J 0 bases short, with 7 bases between. There are 14 residues in the CDR3. Written as DNA, the CDR3 is TGCGCCAGCAGCCAAGTTTTGATCTCCTACGAGCAGTACTTC. Translating gives CASSQVLISYEQYF.

This CDR3 reads CAISDRGRGRVLHGYTF. The CDR3 DNA is TGTGCCATCAGTGATCGTGGCAGGGGGCGCGTTTTACACGGCTACACCTTC. The chain links TRBV10-3 to TRBJ1-2; TRBD1 matches 8 bases. CDR1 ENHRY and CDR2 SYGVKD come from the germline V gene. The CDR3 runs 17 residues. V lost 3 bases, J lost 8 bases, and 17 bases stayed unmatched.

This clonotype came up many times. The V gene is TRBV5-1, the J gene TRBJ1-6; 9 positions match TRBD1. Looked up from germline, CDR1 is SGHRS and CDR2 is YFSETQ. Trimming removed 2 bases from V and 9 bases from J; junction bases left unmatched: 6. The CDR3 is made up of 15 amino acids. The CDR3 sequence is CASSFLGQGGSPLHF. Here the CDR3 DNA reads TGCGCCAGCAGCTTCTTGGGACAGGGAGGTTCACCCCTCCACTTT. The variable domain in full, completed from reference TRBV5-1 and TRBJ1-6, reads KAGVTQTPRYLIKTRGQQVTLSCSPISGHRSVSWYQQTPGQGLQFLFEYFSETQRNKGNFPGRFSGRQFSNSRSEMNVSTLELGDSALYLCASSFLGQGGSPLHFGNGTRLTVT.

This clonotype has at least ten counts. The chain is built from TRBV2 and TRBJ1-4; D not certain. V was pared by 6 bases and J by 0 bases, with 8 bases between. Germline loops: CDR1 SNHLY, CDR2 FYNNEI. CDR3 length equals 14 residues. The CDR3 region has the DNA TGTGCCAGCAGACCTTTGGCAACTAATGAAAAACTGTTTTTT. Its protein product is CASRPLATNEKLFF.

The chain couples TRBV2 to TRBJ1-1; weak D call: TRBD1 (6 bases). Germline-derived CDR1 and CDR2 are SNHLY and FYNNEI. This CDR3 contains 17 residues. Deletions cut 5 bases from V and 0 bases from J, with 19 bases between. The CDR3 DNA reads TGTGCCAGCAGTTACGCCCCGACTGAGGGGGTGAACACTGAAGCTTTCTTT. This gives the protein CASSYAPTEGVNTEAFF. Supplemented by reference TRBV2 and TRBJ1-1, the full variable domain reads EPEVTQTPSHQVTQMGQEVILRCVPISNHLYFYWYRQILGQKVEFLVSFYNNEISEKSEIFDDQFSVERPDGSNFTLKIRSTKLEDSAMYFCASSYAPTEGVNTEAFFGQGTRLTVV.

The chain recombines TRBV5-1 with TRBJ1-2, with 10 bases identical to TRBD1. This CDR3 spans 15 amino acids. With V trimmed by 3 bases and J by 6 bases, 8 bases remained unmatched. From germline, CDR1 is SGHRS and CDR2 YFSETQ. This CDR3 is CASSSSGTGVDGYTF. CDR3 nucleotides: TGCGCCAGCAGCTCTAGCGGGACAGGGGTCGATGGCTACACCTTC.

In its sample, this clonotype was seen many times. The V and J genes are TRBV25-1 and TRBJ1-5; D is unresolved. This CDR3 comprises 13 residues. Germline lookup yields CDR1 MGHDK and CDR2 SYGVNS. Trimming pared 6 bases from V and 5 bases from J, leaving 11 bases between. In nucleotides, the CDR3 is TGTGCCAGCAGGCCGCGAAGGGATCAGCCCCAGCATTTT. Its translation is CASRPRRDQPQHF.

There are a few counts of this clonotype. The chain is built from TRBV7-3 and TRBJ1-4; a weak D match, TRBD1 (6 bases). The CDR3 has 15 residues. Trimming shortened V by 5 bases and J by 5 bases, and 15 bases separated the two germline ends. The V gene's germline CDR1 is SGHTA and CDR2 FQGTGA. This chain's CDR3 is CASSPRGGRNEKLFF. Here the CDR3 DNA reads TGTGCCAGCAGCCCCCGGGGGGGCAGGAATGAAAAACTGTTTTTT.

On this clonotype itself: A read error is possible here, since a much larger clone lies one base away. The rearrangement uses TRBV10-3 and TRBJ2-6, with TRBD1 matching 9 bases. The CDR3 totals 15 residues. After removal of 10 bases from V and 4 bases from J, the junction contained 8 bases not matched to a gene. Germline CDR1 reads ENHRY; CDR2 reads SYGVKD. CDR3 residues: CATGTGLGGANVLTF. Here the CDR3 DNA reads TGTGCCACCGGGACAGGGCTGGGAGGGGCCAACGTCCTGACTTTC.

The gene calls are TRBV7-9 and TRBJ1-1; 7 nucleotides line up with TRBD1. This CDR3 is built from 13 residues. The germline gives CDR1 SEHNR, CDR2 FQNEAQ (reference sequence). V lost 4 bases, J lost 6 bases, and 5 bases stayed unmatched. The CDR3 DNA is TGTGCCAGCAGCTCAGACAGGGACGCTGAAGCTTTCTTT. Translated, it gives CASSSDRDAEAFF.

V is TRBV20-1 and J is TRBJ2-3, with D tentatively TRBD2 (6 bases). Germline V gene sequence: CDR1 DFQATT, CDR2 SNEGSKA (reference sequence). The V and J ends lost 6 bases and 0 bases respectively, with 10 bases between them. The length of the CDR3 is 13 residues. The CDR3 DNA follows: TGCAGTGCCGGAGGGGCTAGCACAGATACGCAGTATTTT. This gives the protein CSAGGASTDTQYF.

Ten or more counts support this clonotype. The chain is built from TRBV19 and TRBJ1-1; D is ambiguous. V lost 3 bases to trimming and J lost 0 bases, with 5 bases between them. CDR1 and CDR2 from the germline V gene are LNHDA and SQIVND (reference sequence). The CDR3 sequence is 13 residues long. Written as DNA, the CDR3 is TGTGCCAGTAGTATGGCGGTGAACACTGAAGCTTTCTTT. This gives the protein CASSMAVNTEAFF.